Below are 19 T cell receptor beta chains sequenced from a single sample in a study of T cell repertoires in cytomegalovirus infection. These receptors' targets are unknown. One entry per CDR3 protein, called by TCRdb with MiXCR from the reads. Among approximately 100,000 distinct CDR3 sequences listed, roughly 40% were seen once. The source material was CD8+ T cells from cultured PBMCs, sampled from culture after CMV antigen stimulation. The receptors derive from a human donor in good health (CMV status not recorded). Some clones in this sample may be carry-over from other donors' samples.

This sequence joins TRBV4-2 and TRBJ2-7, with 9 bases lining up with TRBD1. V was pared by 1 base and J by 5 bases, with 6 bases of the junction left unmatched. The V gene's germline CDR1 is LGHNA and CDR2 YNFKEQ. This CDR3 has 15 amino acids. The CDR3 nucleotides are TGTGCCAGCAGCCAAGCACAGGGGGCAACCGACGAGCAGTACTTC. It specifies CASSQAQGATDEQYF.

J is TRBJ1-3 and V is TRBV12-3 or TRBV12-4; no definite D call. The CDR3 is made up of 15 amino acids. The V end was cut by 6 bases, the J end by 0 bases, with 12 bases between. CDR3 bases: TGTGCCAGCAGCCTTGGATCTTACTCTGGAAACACCATATATTTT. This gives the protein CASSLGSYSGNTIYF.

This clonotype showed up just a few times. The chain employs TRBV7-2 and TRBJ2-1, with TRBD2 identical over 14 bases. After removal of 4 bases from V and 8 bases from J, the junction contained 7 bases not matched to a gene. The CDR3 has 16 residues. Per the germline V gene, CDR1 is SGHTA and CDR2 is FQGNSA. The CDR3 region has the DNA TGTGCCAGCAGCTCAGTACCGACTAGCGGGGGGGATGAGCAGTTCTTC. Translation gives CASSSVPTSGGDEQFF.

The chain couples TRBV27 to TRBJ2-7; perhaps D is TRBD1 or TRBD2 (7 bases each). The CDR3 has 15 amino acids. V was clipped by 6 bases and J by 0 bases, with 15 bases between them. Per the germline V gene, CDR1 is MNHEY and CDR2 is SMNVEV (reference sequence). The CDR3 sequence: CASRLRGGSSYEQYF. The CDR3 bases are TGTGCCAGCAGGCTCAGGGGGGGGAGCTCCTACGAGCAGTACTTC.

This clonotype has more than one count but fewer than ten. The chain joins TRBV5-5 to TRBJ2-1; D may be TRBD1 (5 bases). Trimming removed 4 bases at V and 0 bases at J, with 14 bases between. This CDR3 has 16 residues. CDR1 and CDR2 (germline): SGHKS, YYEKEE (reference sequence). The CDR3 spells CASSASTAPSYNEQFF. DNA of the CDR3: TGTGCCAGCAGCGCCTCGACAGCCCCCTCCTACAATGAGCAGTTCTTC.

This clonotype was recorded a few times. This chain connects TRBV6-5 to TRBJ2-1, with D perhaps TRBD1 (7 bases). V shed 5 bases and J shed 0 bases, with 17 bases lying between them. The CDR3 runs to 17 residues. The V gene's germline CDR1 is MNHEY and CDR2 SVGAGI. CDR3 DNA: TGTGCCAGCAGTCCCGTGTCAGGGGGGAGCTCCTACAATGAGCAGTTCTTC. The encoded protein is CASSPVSGGSSYNEQFF.

This clonotype has a handful of counts. This chain connects TRBV7-9 to TRBJ2-3; D perhaps matches TRBD2 (5 bases). The CDR3 runs 15 residues. V was pared by 5 bases and J by 4 bases, with 16 bases between. Germline V lookup: CDR1 SEHNR, CDR2 FQNEAQ (reference sequence). The CDR3 nucleotides read TGTGCCAGCAGCCCACCGGGAAGCCTTGCAGATACGCAGTATTTT. It codes for CASSPPGSLADTQYF.

This clonotype was detected only a few times. The chain joins TRBV7-2 to TRBJ1-2; 7 bases match TRBD1. Germline V gene sequence: CDR1 SGHTA, CDR2 FQGNSA. J was trimmed by 2 bases and V by 5 bases; bases with no gene match: 11. This CDR3 contains 16 residues. The CDR3 nucleotides are TGTGCCAGCAGCATCCCGACAGGGTTGGGCAACTATGGCTACACCTTC. The encoded protein is CASSIPTGLGNYGYTF.

The gene calls are TRBV20-1 and TRBJ1-3; possibly TRBD1 for D (6 bases). This CDR3 has 15 amino acids. CDR1 DFQATT and CDR2 SNEGSKA come from the germline V gene (reference sequence). The germline V and J ends were trimmed by 0 bases and 0 bases, with 9 bases remaining between them. This CDR3 is CSARDLTGSGNTIYF. In nucleotides, the CDR3 is TGCAGTGCTAGAGACCTGACAGGCTCTGGAAACACCATATATTTT.

Only a few counts were recorded for this clonotype. The chain links TRBV6-1 to TRBJ2-7; D ambiguous. V shed 3 bases and J shed 3 bases, with 9 bases lying between them. CDR3 size: 13 residues. Germline V CDR1 and CDR2: MNHNS, SASEGT. This chain's CDR3 is CASSESGNYEQYF. CDR3 in DNA: TGTGCCAGCAGTGAGTCAGGCAACTACGAGCAGTACTTC.

J is TRBJ1-2 and V is TRBV7-4; D is undetermined. The CDR3 consists of 14 residues. Germline CDR1 reads SGHVT; CDR2 reads SQSDAQ. Trimming shortened V by 5 bases and J by 3 bases, and 13 bases separated the two germline ends. The CDR3 loop is CASSPYAGDYGYTF. CDR3 nucleotides: TGTGCCAGCAGCCCTTACGCGGGAGACTATGGCTACACCTTC.

This clonotype was recorded at least ten times. The genes are TRBV7-2 and TRBJ1-1; 8 bases are a match to TRBD1. The CDR3 is 15 amino acids. V lost 3 bases and J lost 3; bases outside the gene matches: 6. CDR1 is SGHTA, CDR2 FQGNSA, per germline. The CDR3 protein is CASSFRTGWDTEAFF. For the CDR3, the DNA is TGTGCCAGCAGCTTTAGGACAGGGTGGGACACTGAAGCTTTCTTT.

This clonotype was observed a single time. The V call is TRBV7-8, the J call TRBJ2-3, with 9 bases lining up with TRBD2. Trimming cost V 5 bases and J 2 bases; bases outside gene matches: 5. CDR3 length equals 15 residues. Germline assignment: CDR1 SGHVS and CDR2 FQNEAQ. The DNA for the CDR3 is TGTGCCAGCAGCAACATAGCGGGGGTCACAGATACGCAGTATTTT. Amino acids: CASSNIAGVTDTQYF.

This clonotype was counted ten times or more. V gene TRBV27 combines with J gene TRBJ1-1; 12 nucleotides line up with TRBD1. Germline lookup yields CDR1 MNHEY and CDR2 SMNVEV (reference sequence). V trimming: 6 bases; J trimming: 5 bases; junction bases outside the gene matches: 7. The CDR3 sequence is 15 residues long. CDR3 nucleotide sequence: TGTGCCAGCAGAGCCGGGACAGGGGGCTTTACTGAAGCTTTCTTT. This sequence encodes CASRAGTGGFTEAFF.

The chain has TRBV7-9 and TRBJ2-5; 10 nucleotides align to TRBD1. This CDR3 has 20 amino acids. V shed 3 bases, J shed 0 bases, and the junction held 16 bases outside the gene matches. Per the germline V gene, CDR1 is SEHNR and CDR2 is FQNEAQ (reference sequence). CDR3 region: CASSFGGTGVTLQYQETQYF. The CDR3 nucleotides read TGTGCCAGCAGCTTCGGGGGGACAGGGGTGACTCTACAGTACCAAGAGACCCAGTACTTC.

This chain uses TRBV10-3 with TRBJ1-1; D gene uncertain. V was shortened by 0 bases and J by 3 bases, with 11 bases between the two germline ends. CDR3 length equals 15 residues. Germline-derived CDR1 and CDR2 are ENHRY and SYGVKD. The CDR3: CAISESIMGYTEAFF. The CDR3 nucleotides read TGTGCCATCAGTGAGTCGATAATGGGGTACACTGAAGCTTTCTTT.

J is TRBJ1-2 and V is TRBV4-2, with 7 bases identical to TRBD1. The J segment lost 4 bases and the V segment lost 0 bases, leaving 11 bases of the junction unmatched. This CDR3 has 17 residues. Germline V gene sequence: CDR1 LGHNA, CDR2 YNFKEQ. The CDR3 here is CASSQDPVQGSGYGYTF. The DNA for the CDR3 is TGTGCCAGCAGCCAAGATCCGGTACAGGGGTCAGGCTATGGCTACACCTTC.

The chain carries TRBV2 and TRBJ2-7, with D possibly TRBD2 on 6 matching bases. This CDR3 region has 15 residues. Germline V CDR1 and CDR2: SNHLY, FYNNEI. Trimming pared 3 bases from V and 1 base from J, leaving 13 bases between. The chain's CDR3 is CASSDGGNLSYEQYF. The DNA for the CDR3 is TGTGCCAGCAGTGATGGGGGGAACCTATCCTACGAGCAGTACTTC.

This clonotype was counted a single time. V usage is TRBV20-1 and J usage is TRBJ1-2; D call uncertain. The germline gives CDR1 DFQATT, CDR2 SNEGSKA (reference sequence). The CDR3 sequence is 14 residues long. Trimming pared 1 base from V and 6 bases from J, leaving 15 bases between. CDR3 region: CSARGGGIVDGYTF. In DNA form, the CDR3 reads TGCAGTGCTAGAGGTGGAGGGATCGTGGATGGCTACACCTTC.